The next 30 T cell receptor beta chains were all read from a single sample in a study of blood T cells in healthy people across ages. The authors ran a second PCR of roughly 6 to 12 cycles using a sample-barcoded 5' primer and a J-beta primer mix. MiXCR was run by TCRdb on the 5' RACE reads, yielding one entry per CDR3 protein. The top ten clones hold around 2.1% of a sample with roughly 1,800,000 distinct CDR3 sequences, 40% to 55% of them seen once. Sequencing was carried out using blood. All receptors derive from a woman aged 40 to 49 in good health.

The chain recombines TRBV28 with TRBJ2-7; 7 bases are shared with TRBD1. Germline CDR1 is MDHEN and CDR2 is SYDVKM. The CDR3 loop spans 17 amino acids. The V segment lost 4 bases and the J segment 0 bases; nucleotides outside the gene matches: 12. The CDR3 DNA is TGTGCCAGCAGTTCACCTGACAGGGCCCCATACTCCTACGAGCAGTACTTC. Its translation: CASSSPDRAPYSYEQYF. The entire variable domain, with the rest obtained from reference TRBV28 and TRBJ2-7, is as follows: DVKVTQSSRYLVKRTGEKVFLECVQDMDHENMFWYRQDPGLGLRLIYFSYDVKMKEKGDIPEGYSVSREKKERFSLILESASTNQTSMYLCASSSPDRAPYSYEQYFGPGTRLTVT.

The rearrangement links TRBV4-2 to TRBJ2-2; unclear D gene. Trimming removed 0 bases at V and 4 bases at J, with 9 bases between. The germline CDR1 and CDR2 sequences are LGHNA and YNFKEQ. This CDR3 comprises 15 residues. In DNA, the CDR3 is TGTGCCAGCAGCCAAGATCGGTCTAGCACCGGGGAGCTGTTTTTT. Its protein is CASSQDRSSTGELFF.

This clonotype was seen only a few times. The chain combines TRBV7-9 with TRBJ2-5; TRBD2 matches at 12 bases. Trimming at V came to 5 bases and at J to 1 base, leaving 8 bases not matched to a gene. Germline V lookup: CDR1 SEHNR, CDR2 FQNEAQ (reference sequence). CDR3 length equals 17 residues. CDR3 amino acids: CASSLVTSGGPQETQYF. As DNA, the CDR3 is TGTGCCAGCAGCCTAGTGACTAGCGGGGGCCCCCAAGAGACCCAGTACTTC.

This CDR3 is CSATTIGTYEQYF. The DNA of the CDR3 is TGCAGTGCTACGACCATTGGGACCTACGAGCAGTACTTC. This chain links TRBV20-1 with TRBJ2-7; D is unresolved. The V gene lost 4 bases and the J gene lost 2 bases, with 12 bases spanning the gap. This CDR3 has 13 residues. CDR1 and CDR2 from the germline V gene are DFQATT and SNEGSKA (reference sequence).

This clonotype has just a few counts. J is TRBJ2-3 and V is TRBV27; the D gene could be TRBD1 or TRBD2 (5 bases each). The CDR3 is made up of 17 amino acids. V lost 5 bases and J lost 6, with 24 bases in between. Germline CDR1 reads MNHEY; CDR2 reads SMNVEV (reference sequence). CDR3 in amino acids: CASSPPLGELMLDTQYF. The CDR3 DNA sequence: TGTGCCAGCAGTCCCCCCCTGGGGGAGCTAATGTTGGATACGCAGTATTTT.

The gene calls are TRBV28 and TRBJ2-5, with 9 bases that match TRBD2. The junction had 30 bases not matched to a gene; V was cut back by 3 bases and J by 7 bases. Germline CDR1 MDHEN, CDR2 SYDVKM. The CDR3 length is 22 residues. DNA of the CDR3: TGTGCCAGCAGTTTTTGGTACATCCCGGCTAGCGGGATGGAGGGCTTCCACCCGACCCAGTACTTC. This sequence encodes CASSFWYIPASGMEGFHPTQYF.

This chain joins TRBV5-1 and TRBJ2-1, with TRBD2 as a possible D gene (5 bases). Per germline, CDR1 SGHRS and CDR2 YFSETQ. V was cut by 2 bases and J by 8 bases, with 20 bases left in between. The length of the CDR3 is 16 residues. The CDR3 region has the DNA TGCGCCAGCAGCTTTGGAGGTATTGTAGGGTTCCATGAGCAGTTCTTC. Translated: CASSFGGIVGFHEQFF.

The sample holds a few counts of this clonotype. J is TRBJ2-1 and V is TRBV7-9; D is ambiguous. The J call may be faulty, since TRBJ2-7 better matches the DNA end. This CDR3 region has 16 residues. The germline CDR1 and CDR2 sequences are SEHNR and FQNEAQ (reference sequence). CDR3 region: CASSPRTESSYNEQYF. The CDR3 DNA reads TGTGCCAGCAGCCCACGGACGGAGAGCTCCTACAATGAGCAGTACTTC.

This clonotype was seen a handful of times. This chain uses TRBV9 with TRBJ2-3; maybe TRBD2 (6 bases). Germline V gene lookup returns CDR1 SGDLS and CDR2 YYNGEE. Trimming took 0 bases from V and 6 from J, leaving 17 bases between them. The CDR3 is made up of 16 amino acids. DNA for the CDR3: TGTGCCAGCAGCGTAGCTGCCGGGGGACGAGAGGATACGCAGTATTTT. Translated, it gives CASSVAAGGREDTQYF. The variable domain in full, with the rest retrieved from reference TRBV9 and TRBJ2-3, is DSGVTQTPKHLITATGQRVTLRCSPRSGDLSVYWYQQSLDQGLQFLIQYYNGEERAKGNILERFSAQQFPDLHSELNLSSLELGDSALYFCASSVAAGGREDTQYFGPGTRLTVL.

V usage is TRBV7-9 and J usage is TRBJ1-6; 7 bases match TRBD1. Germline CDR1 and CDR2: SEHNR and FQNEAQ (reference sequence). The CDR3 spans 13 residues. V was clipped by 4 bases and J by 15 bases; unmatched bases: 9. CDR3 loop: CASSSADRNILHF. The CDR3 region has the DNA TGTGCCAGCAGCTCGGCGGACAGGAATATCCTCCACTTT.

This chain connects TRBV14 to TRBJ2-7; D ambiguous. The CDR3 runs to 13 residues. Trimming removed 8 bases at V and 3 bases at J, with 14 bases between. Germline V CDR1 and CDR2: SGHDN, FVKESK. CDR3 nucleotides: TGTGCCAGCGCGAAAGGGCAATTCTACGAGCAGTACTTC. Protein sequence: CASAKGQFYEQYF.

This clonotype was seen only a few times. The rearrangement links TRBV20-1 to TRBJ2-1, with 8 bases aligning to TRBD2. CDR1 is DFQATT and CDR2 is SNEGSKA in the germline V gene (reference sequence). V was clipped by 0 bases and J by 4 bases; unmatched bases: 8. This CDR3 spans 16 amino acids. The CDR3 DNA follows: TGCAGTGCTAGAGATATGACGGGGGGGCCGTACAATGAGCAGTTCTTC. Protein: CSARDMTGGPYNEQFF.

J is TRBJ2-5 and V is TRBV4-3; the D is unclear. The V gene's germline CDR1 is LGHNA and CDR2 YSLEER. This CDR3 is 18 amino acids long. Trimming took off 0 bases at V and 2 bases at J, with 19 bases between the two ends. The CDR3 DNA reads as TGCGCCAGCAGCCAAGATGATGTCCGTGGGAAACCACAAGAGACCCAGTACTTC. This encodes CASSQDDVRGKPQETQYF.

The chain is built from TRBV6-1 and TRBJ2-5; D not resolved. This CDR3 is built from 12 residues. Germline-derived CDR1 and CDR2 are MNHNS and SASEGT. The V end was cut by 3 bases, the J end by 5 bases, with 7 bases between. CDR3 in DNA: TGTGCCAGCAGTGACCTTGGGGAGACCCAGTACTTC. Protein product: CASSDLGETQYF.

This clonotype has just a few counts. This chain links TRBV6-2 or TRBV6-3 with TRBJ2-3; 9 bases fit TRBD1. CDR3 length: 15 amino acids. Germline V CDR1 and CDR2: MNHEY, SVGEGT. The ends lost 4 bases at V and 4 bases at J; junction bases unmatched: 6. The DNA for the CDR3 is TGTGCCAGCAGTTTAAGCGGGACAGGGCCAGATACGCAGTATTTT. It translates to CASSLSGTGPDTQYF.

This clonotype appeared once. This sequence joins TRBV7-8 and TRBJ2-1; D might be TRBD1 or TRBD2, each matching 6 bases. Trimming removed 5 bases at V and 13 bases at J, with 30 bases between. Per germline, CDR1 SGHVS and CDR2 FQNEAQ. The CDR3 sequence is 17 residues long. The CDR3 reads CASSTRTAERDFGGQFF. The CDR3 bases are TGTGCCAGCAGCACGCGGACAGCTGAACGGGACTTCGGTGGTCAGTTCTTC.

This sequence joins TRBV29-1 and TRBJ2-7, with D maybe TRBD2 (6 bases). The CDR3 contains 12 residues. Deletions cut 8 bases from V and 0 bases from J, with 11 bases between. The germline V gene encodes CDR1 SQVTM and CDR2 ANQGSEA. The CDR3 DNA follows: TGCAGCCCCGGGGGAGTCTCCTACGAGCAGTACTTC. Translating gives CSPGGVSYEQYF.

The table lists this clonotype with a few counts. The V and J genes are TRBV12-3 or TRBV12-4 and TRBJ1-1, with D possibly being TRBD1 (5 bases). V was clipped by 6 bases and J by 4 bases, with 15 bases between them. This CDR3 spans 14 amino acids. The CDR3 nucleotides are TGTGCCAGCAGCCTCACAGGTTTGAGCACTGAAGCTTTCTTT. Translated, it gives CASSLTGLSTEAFF.

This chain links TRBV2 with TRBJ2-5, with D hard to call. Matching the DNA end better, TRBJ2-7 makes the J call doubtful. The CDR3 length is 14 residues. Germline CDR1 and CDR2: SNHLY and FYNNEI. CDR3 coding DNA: TGTGCCAGCAGTGAAGCTTTGTCAGGTCACGAGCAGTACTTC. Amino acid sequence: CASSEALSGHEQYF.

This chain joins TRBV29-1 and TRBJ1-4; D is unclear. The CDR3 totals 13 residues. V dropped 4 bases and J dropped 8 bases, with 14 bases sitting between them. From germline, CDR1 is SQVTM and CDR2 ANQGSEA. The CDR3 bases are TGCAGCGTTGGTATCCGAAAGGAGGAAAAACTGTTTTTT. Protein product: CSVGIRKEEKLFF.

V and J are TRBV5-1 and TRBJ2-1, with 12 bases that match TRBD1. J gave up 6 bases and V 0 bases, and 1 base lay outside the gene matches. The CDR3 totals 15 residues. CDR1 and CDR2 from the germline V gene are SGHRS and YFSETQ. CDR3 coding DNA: TGCGCCAGCAGCTTGGAGGGACAGGGGGCCAATGAGCAGTTCTTC. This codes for CASSLEGQGANEQFF.

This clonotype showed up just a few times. The CDR3 loop reads CSASGAGASTDTQYF. The CDR3 coding sequence is TGCAGTGCTAGCGGGGCGGGGGCCTCCACAGATACGCAGTATTTT. The rearrangement links TRBV20-1 to TRBJ2-3; tentatively, D is TRBD2 (7 bases). The V and J ends lost 3 bases and 2 bases respectively, with 15 bases between them. Per germline, CDR1 DFQATT and CDR2 SNEGSKA (reference sequence). This CDR3 spans 15 amino acids.

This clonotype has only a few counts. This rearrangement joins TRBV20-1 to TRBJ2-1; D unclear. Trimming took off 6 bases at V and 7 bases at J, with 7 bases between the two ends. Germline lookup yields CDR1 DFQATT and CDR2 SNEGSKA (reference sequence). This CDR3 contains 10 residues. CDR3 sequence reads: CSAVDNEQFF. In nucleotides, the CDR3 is TGCAGTGCCGTAGATAATGAGCAGTTCTTC.

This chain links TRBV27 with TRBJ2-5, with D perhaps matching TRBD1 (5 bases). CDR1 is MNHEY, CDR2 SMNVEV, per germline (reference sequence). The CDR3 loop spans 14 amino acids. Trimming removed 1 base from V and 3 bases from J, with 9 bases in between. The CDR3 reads CASSLYQGKETQYF. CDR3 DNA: TGTGCCAGCAGTTTATACCAGGGTAAAGAGACCCAGTACTTC.

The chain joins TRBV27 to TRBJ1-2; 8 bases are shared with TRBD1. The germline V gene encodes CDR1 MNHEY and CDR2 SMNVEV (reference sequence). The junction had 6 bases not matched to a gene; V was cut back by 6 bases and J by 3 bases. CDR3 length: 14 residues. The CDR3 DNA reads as TGTGCCAGCAGGCCTCACAGGGGGGACTATGGCTACACCTTC. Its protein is CASRPHRGDYGYTF.

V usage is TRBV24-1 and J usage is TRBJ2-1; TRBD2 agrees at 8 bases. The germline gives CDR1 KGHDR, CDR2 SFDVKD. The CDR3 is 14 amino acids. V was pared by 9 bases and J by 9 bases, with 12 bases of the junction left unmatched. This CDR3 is CATGQAGVFSEQFF. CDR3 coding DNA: TGTGCCACCGGCCAAGCGGGGGTGTTCTCTGAGCAGTTCTTC.

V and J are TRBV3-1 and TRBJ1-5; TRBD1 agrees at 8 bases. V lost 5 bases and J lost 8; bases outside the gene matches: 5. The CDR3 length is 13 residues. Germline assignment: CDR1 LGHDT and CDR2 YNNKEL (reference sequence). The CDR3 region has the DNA TGTGCCAGCAGCGGAGGACAGGGAGAGCCCCAGCATTTT. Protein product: CASSGGQGEPQHF.

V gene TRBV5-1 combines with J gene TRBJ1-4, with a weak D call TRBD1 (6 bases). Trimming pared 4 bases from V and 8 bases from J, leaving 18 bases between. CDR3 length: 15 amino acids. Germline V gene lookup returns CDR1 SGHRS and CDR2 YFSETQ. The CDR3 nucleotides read TGCGCCAGCAGCACAAGTCCCCGGACAGAGGAAAAACTGTTTTTT. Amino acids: CASSTSPRTEEKLFF.

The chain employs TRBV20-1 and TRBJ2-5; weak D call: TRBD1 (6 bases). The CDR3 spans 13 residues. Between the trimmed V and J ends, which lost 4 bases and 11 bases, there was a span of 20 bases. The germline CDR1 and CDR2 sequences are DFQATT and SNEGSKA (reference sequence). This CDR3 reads CSAITGTQNEQYF. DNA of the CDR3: TGCAGTGCTATTACCGGGACACAGAATGAGCAGTACTTC.

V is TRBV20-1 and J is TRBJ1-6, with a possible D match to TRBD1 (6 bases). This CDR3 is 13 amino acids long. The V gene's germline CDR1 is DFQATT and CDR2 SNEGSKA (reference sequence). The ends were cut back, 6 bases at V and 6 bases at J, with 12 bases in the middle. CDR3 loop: CSAQGRTNSPLHF. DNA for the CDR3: TGCAGTGCCCAGGGGCGGACTAATTCACCCCTCCACTTT.